Below, 28 T cell receptor beta chains from the same sample are listed, as sequenced in a study of T cell repertoires in cytomegalovirus infection. No antigen has been assigned to these receptors. Via MiXCR, TCRdb re-called the reads, giving one row per CDR3 protein. The sample holds 110,000 to 150,000 distinct CDR3 sequences, roughly a third seen once. The sample here was CD8+ T cells from cultured PBMCs, taken from culture after CMV antigen stimulation. All receptors derive from a human donor in good health (CMV status not recorded). Some clones in this sample may be carry-over from other donors' samples.

The rearrangement joins TRBV7-9 to TRBJ1-1, with a weak D call TRBD1 (5 bases). Germline lookup yields CDR1 SEHNR and CDR2 FQNEAQ (reference sequence). V lost 5 bases and J lost 1, with 14 bases in between. The CDR3 is made up of 15 amino acids. The CDR3: CASSEQDKANTEAFF. In DNA, the CDR3 is TGTGCCAGCAGCGAACAGGATAAGGCGAACACTGAAGCTTTCTTT.

This chain uses TRBV20-1 with TRBJ2-1; D not resolved. The CDR3 spans 15 residues. CDR1 and CDR2 (germline): DFQATT, SNEGSKA (reference sequence). Trimming cost V 0 bases and J 3 bases, with 12 bases left between them. The chain's CDR3 is CSARDLVWDYNEQFF. CDR3 sequence (DNA): TGCAGTGCTAGAGATCTGGTCTGGGACTACAATGAGCAGTTCTTC.

This clonotype was seen ten or more times. V and J are TRBV5-1 and TRBJ2-1, with D perhaps matching TRBD2 (5 bases). Germline lookup yields CDR1 SGHRS and CDR2 YFSETQ. CDR3 length: 14 amino acids. The V end was cut by 4 bases, the J end by 0 bases, with 8 bases between. The CDR3 here is CASSGGSSYNEQFF. Here the CDR3 DNA reads TGCGCCAGCAGCGGAGGAAGCTCCTACAATGAGCAGTTCTTC.

The chain recombines TRBV20-1 with TRBJ2-7; 7 bases line up with TRBD2. V lost 3 bases, J lost 2 bases, and 16 bases stayed unmatched. The CDR3 is 17 residues long. Germline CDR1 DFQATT, CDR2 SNEGSKA (reference sequence). Here the CDR3 DNA reads TGCAGTGCTAGCCAAATCACGGACCTCCGGGGGGCCTACGAGCAGTACTTC. Amino acid sequence: CSASQITDLRGAYEQYF.

The V call is TRBV12-3 or TRBV12-4, the J call TRBJ2-2; no reliable D call. Trimming took off 6 bases at V and 4 bases at J, with 6 bases between the two ends. This CDR3 spans 12 amino acids. The CDR3 DNA reads as TGTGCCAGCAGCCCCCTCACCGGGGAGCTGTTTTTT. This gives the protein CASSPLTGELFF.

This rearrangement joins TRBV12-3 or TRBV12-4 to TRBJ2-7; D is ambiguous. The V gene lost 7 bases and the J gene lost 5 bases, with 9 bases spanning the gap. CDR3 length: 11 amino acids. This CDR3 is CASKGINEQYF. The CDR3 bases are TGTGCCAGCAAGGGAATCAACGAGCAGTACTTC.

This clonotype was picked up a small number of times. The chain has TRBV7-8 and TRBJ2-3, with D perhaps assigned TRBD1 or TRBD2 (7 bases each). Germline V gene sequence: CDR1 SGHVS, CDR2 FQNEAQ. The CDR3 length is 15 residues. Trimming removed 6 bases from V and 0 bases from J, with 13 bases in between. The CDR3 spells CASRGGGYSTDTQYF. The CDR3 nucleotides are TGTGCCAGCAGGGGAGGGGGCTACAGCACAGATACGCAGTATTTT.

V usage is TRBV6-6 and J usage is TRBJ2-7, with D tentatively TRBD2 (5 bases). CDR3 size: 14 residues. V lost 5 bases and J lost 0, with 11 bases in between. The germline gives CDR1 MNHNY, CDR2 SVGAGI (reference sequence). CDR3 nucleotides: TGTGCCAGCAGTGAGGACGGGAACTCCTACGAGCAGTACTTC. Its translation: CASSEDGNSYEQYF.

The V gene is TRBV28, the J gene TRBJ1-6; 8 positions match TRBD1. CDR3 length: 14 residues. Germline loops: CDR1 MDHEN, CDR2 SYDVKM. V shed 2 bases, J shed 9 bases, and the junction held 3 bases outside the gene matches. Written as DNA, the CDR3 is TGTGCCAGCAGTTTACAGGGGGCGTCTTCACCCCTCCACTTT. It codes for CASSLQGASSPLHF. Looking up the rest from reference TRBV28 and TRBJ1-6 gives the full variable domain: DVKVTQSSRYLVKRTGEKVFLECVQDMDHENMFWYRQDPGLGLRLIYFSYDVKMKEKGDIPEGYSVSREKKERFSLILESASTNQTSMYLCASSLQGASSPLHFGNGTRLTVT.

This clonotype has at least ten counts. The genes are TRBV7-8 and TRBJ1-1, with TRBD1 as a possible D gene (6 bases). CDR1 SGHVS and CDR2 FQNEAQ come from the germline V gene. The CDR3 extends over 15 amino acids. The ends were cut back, 2 bases at V and 2 bases at J, with 12 bases in the middle. In DNA, the CDR3 is TGTGCCAGCAGCTTAACACCGGGGACAAACACTGAAGCTTTCTTT. It specifies CASSLTPGTNTEAFF.

This clonotype came up once. The chain recombines TRBV12-3 or TRBV12-4 with TRBJ1-5; D gene uncertain. The CDR3 loop spans 14 amino acids. Trimming cost V 2 bases and J 6 bases, with 11 bases left between them. The CDR3 DNA follows: TGTGCCAGCAGTTTACCCACGACTGGTCAGCCCCAGCATTTT. This encodes CASSLPTTGQPQHF.

This clonotype appeared many times. The chain joins TRBV6-5 to TRBJ1-1, with TRBD1 matching 8 bases. Germline V lookup: CDR1 MNHEY, CDR2 SVGAGI. Trimming took 4 bases from V and 6 from J; bases not matched to a gene: 10. The CDR3 consists of 15 residues. In DNA, the CDR3 is TGTGCCAGCAGTTGGCGGACAGGGTCGATCGCTGAAGCTTTCTTT. It is translated as CASSWRTGSIAEAFF.

This clonotype was counted many times. The V gene is TRBV27, the J gene TRBJ2-1; tentatively, D is TRBD2 (6 bases). V shed 3 bases and J shed 5 bases, with 11 bases lying between them. The CDR3 has 14 residues. The germline V gene encodes CDR1 MNHEY and CDR2 SMNVEV (reference sequence). In DNA form, the CDR3 reads TGTGCCAGCAGTTTCGGCGGGGTCGACAATGAGCAGTTCTTC. Residues: CASSFGGVDNEQFF.

V gene TRBV28 combines with J gene TRBJ1-4; D not certain. This CDR3 spans 16 amino acids. V lost 3 bases and J lost 1, with 12 bases in between. Germline V gene sequence: CDR1 MDHEN, CDR2 SYDVKM. The CDR3 loop is CASSLGTAETNEKLFF. The CDR3 DNA follows: TGTGCCAGCAGTTTGGGCACCGCGGAAACTAATGAAAAACTGTTTTTT.

Only a few counts were recorded for this clonotype. The V call is TRBV7-9, the J call TRBJ1-4; D unclear. The CDR3 runs to 13 residues. Trimming shortened V by 7 bases and J by 1 base, and 7 bases separated the two germline ends. Germline CDR1 and CDR2: SEHNR and FQNEAQ (reference sequence). The CDR3 reads CASNPITNEKLFF. The CDR3 nucleotides are TGTGCCAGCAACCCGATAACTAATGAAAAACTGTTTTTT.

The rearrangement joins TRBV7-8 to TRBJ2-1, with TRBD2 matching over 10 bases. Germline lookup yields CDR1 SGHVS and CDR2 FQNEAQ. With 0 bases clipped from V and 7 bases from J, the junction kept 6 bases outside the gene matches. CDR3 length equals 16 residues. CDR3 in DNA: TGTGCCAGCAGCTTAGCCCCGGGACTAGCGTTTAATGAGCAGTTCTTC. Protein sequence: CASSLAPGLAFNEQFF.

This clonotype was counted ten times or more. The rearrangement joins TRBV13 to TRBJ1-4, with a tentative D call TRBD1 (5 bases). Per germline, CDR1 PRHDT and CDR2 FYEKMQ (reference sequence). The CDR3 has 16 amino acids. Trimming took 1 base from V and 0 from J, leaving 9 bases between them. The CDR3 reads CASSLAGASTNEKLFF. The CDR3 DNA sequence: TGTGCCAGCAGCTTAGCCGGGGCCTCAACTAATGAAAAACTGTTTTTT.

Ten or more counts support this clonotype. The rearrangement links TRBV7-8 to TRBJ1-6; tentatively, D is TRBD1 (6 bases). Germline V gives CDR1 SGHVS, CDR2 FQNEAQ. Trimming took 4 bases from V and 10 from J, leaving 17 bases between them. CDR3 length equals 15 residues. The CDR3 DNA is TGTGCCAGCAGCTCATTGGGGGGGGCGAGGTCACCCCTCCACTTT. Translation gives CASSSLGGARSPLHF.

This clonotype appeared a few times. The rearrangement uses TRBV7-9 and TRBJ2-3; unclear D gene. This CDR3 contains 13 residues. V lost 4 bases and J 2 bases, leaving 7 bases between the germline ends. Germline V lookup: CDR1 SEHNR, CDR2 FQNEAQ (reference sequence). As DNA, the CDR3 is TGTGCCAGCAGCTCCGCTTTCACAGATACGCAGTATTTT. Amino acid sequence: CASSSAFTDTQYF.

In this sample, this clonotype turned up once. The V gene is TRBV28, the J gene TRBJ1-5; D is unresolved. Germline V lookup: CDR1 MDHEN, CDR2 SYDVKM. This CDR3 is built from 14 residues. Trimming removed 7 bases from V and 2 bases from J, with 12 bases in between. This CDR3 reads CASTSWFGNQPQHF. CDR3 bases: TGTGCCAGCACGAGTTGGTTTGGCAATCAGCCCCAGCATTTT.

This clonotype was seen a few times. The chain couples TRBV15 to TRBJ1-1; no definite D call. Germline V lookup: CDR1 LNHNV, CDR2 YYDKDF (reference sequence). The CDR3 loop spans 14 amino acids. V was trimmed by 3 bases and J by 7 bases, leaving 15 bases between them. The CDR3 reads CATSSRSAAHEAFF. The CDR3 region has the DNA TGTGCCACCAGCAGTCGCTCAGCAGCCCATGAAGCTTTCTTT.

V usage is TRBV20-1 and J usage is TRBJ1-5; D gene ambiguous. Trimming removed 0 bases at V and 7 bases at J, with 10 bases between. This CDR3 is 13 amino acids long. The germline V gene has CDR1 DFQATT and CDR2 SNEGSKA (reference sequence). CDR3 protein: CSARDAEGQPQHF. In DNA form, the CDR3 reads TGCAGTGCTAGAGATGCCGAGGGCCAGCCCCAGCATTTT.

In its sample, this clonotype ranks as medium-sized. The chain joins TRBV28 to TRBJ2-3; 7 bases align to TRBD2. This CDR3 spans 17 amino acids. In germline, CDR1 is MDHEN, CDR2 SYDVKM. The V segment lost 4 bases and the J segment 2 bases; nucleotides outside the gene matches: 12. CDR3 sequence (DNA): TGTGCCAGCAGTTGGGGAGGGCGCGGGGATTACACAGATACGCAGTATTTT. Protein: CASSWGGRGDYTDTQYF.

The V call is TRBV6-6, the J call TRBJ2-2; D unclear. Germline CDR1 reads MNHNY; CDR2 reads SVGAGI (reference sequence). The CDR3 totals 12 residues. The V gene lost 6 bases and the J gene lost 5 bases, with 7 bases spanning the gap. As DNA, the CDR3 is TGTGCCAGCAGCCGCGATACCGGGGAGCTGTTTTTT. It specifies CASSRDTGELFF.

This clonotype has a handful of counts. The V gene is TRBV7-8, the J gene TRBJ1-4; perhaps TRBD1 as D (6 bases). Germline CDR1 is SGHVS and CDR2 is FQNEAQ. Trimming removed 5 bases at V and 6 bases at J, with 13 bases between. This CDR3 spans 14 amino acids. The DNA of the CDR3 is TGTGCCAGCAGCGCCCGGGGGCGTGATGAAAAACTGTTTTTT. It translates to CASSARGRDEKLFF.

This rearrangement joins TRBV5-8 to TRBJ2-7, with 10 bases identical to TRBD1. Per the germline V gene, CDR1 is SGHTS and CDR2 is YDEGEE. The junction had 7 bases not matched to a gene; V was cut back by 5 bases and J by 2 bases. This CDR3 has 15 residues. The CDR3 is CASRDRDRGTYEQYF. CDR3 in DNA: TGTGCCAGCAGAGACCGGGACAGGGGTACCTACGAGCAGTACTTC.

The chain couples TRBV28 to TRBJ2-7, with D maybe TRBD1 (5 bases). The germline gives CDR1 MDHEN, CDR2 SYDVKM. The CDR3 length is 15 residues. V was shortened by 5 bases and J by 1 base, with 15 bases between the two germline ends. CDR3 protein: CASSTYRQSSYEQYF. As DNA, the CDR3 is TGTGCCAGCAGTACGTACAGACAGTCATCCTACGAGCAGTACTTC.

This clonotype was observed a few times. J is TRBJ2-3 and V is TRBV2, with 13 nucleotides matching TRBD2. CDR3 length equals 15 residues. Germline V CDR1 and CDR2: SNHLY, FYNNEI. With V trimmed by 6 bases and J by 4 bases, 4 bases remained unmatched. Here the CDR3 DNA reads TGTGCCAGCAGGGGGACTAGCGGGGCCCCAGATACGCAGTATTTT. It specifies CASRGTSGAPDTQYF.